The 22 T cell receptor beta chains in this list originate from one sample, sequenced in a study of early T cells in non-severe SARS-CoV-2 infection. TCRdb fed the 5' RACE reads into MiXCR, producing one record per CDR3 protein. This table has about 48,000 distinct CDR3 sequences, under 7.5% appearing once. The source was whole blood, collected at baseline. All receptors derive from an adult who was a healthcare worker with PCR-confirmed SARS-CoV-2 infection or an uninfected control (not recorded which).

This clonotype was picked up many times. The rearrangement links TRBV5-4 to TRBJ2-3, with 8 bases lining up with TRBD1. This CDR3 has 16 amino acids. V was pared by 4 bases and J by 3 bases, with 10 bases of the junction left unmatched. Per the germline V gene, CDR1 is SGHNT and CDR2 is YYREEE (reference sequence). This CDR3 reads CASSPPRQGQTDTQYF. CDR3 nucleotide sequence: TGTGCCAGCAGCCCTCCTCGACAGGGGCAGACAGATACGCAGTATTTT.

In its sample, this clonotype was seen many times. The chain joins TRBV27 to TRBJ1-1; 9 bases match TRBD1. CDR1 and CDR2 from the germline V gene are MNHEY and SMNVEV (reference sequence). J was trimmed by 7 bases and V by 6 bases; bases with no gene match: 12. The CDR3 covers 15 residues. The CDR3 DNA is TGTGCCAGCAGCCCATATGGGACAGGGACGTTTGAAGCTTTCTTT. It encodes CASSPYGTGTFEAFF.

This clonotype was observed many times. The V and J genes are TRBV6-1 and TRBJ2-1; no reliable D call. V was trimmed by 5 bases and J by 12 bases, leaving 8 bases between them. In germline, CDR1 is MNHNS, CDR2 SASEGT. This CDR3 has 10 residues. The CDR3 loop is CASSFHGQFF. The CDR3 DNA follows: TGTGCCAGCAGTTTTCATGGGCAGTTCTTC.

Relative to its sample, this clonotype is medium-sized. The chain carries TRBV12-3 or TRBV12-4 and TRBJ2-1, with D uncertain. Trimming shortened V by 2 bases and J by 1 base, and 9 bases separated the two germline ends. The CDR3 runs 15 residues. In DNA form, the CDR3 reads TGTGCCAGCAGTTTAAGTATGGGTTCCTACAATGAGCAGTTCTTC. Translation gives CASSLSMGSYNEQFF.

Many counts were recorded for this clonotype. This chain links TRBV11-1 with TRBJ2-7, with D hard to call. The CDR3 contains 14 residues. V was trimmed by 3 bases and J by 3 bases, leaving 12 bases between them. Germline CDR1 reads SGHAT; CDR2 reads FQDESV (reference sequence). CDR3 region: CASSFSGPCYEQYF. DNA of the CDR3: TGTGCCAGCAGCTTTTCCGGGCCGTGCTACGAGCAGTACTTC.

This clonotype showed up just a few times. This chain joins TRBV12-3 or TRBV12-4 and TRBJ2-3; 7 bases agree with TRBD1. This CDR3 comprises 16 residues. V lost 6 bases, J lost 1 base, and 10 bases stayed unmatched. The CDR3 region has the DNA TGTGCCAGCAGCTCCGGTTTAGGACAGGGCACAGATACGCAGTATTTT. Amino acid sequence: CASSSGLGQGTDTQYF.

DNA for the CDR3: TGTGCCAGCAGCCAAGATGGCGGTCCTGGGATGAATGGCTACACCTTC. Amino acids: CASSQDGGPGMNGYTF. The chain couples TRBV14 to TRBJ1-2; no definite D call. Trimming left V 0 bases short and J 6 bases short, with 17 bases between. The CDR3 has 16 residues. The germline V gene encodes CDR1 SGHDN and CDR2 FVKESK.

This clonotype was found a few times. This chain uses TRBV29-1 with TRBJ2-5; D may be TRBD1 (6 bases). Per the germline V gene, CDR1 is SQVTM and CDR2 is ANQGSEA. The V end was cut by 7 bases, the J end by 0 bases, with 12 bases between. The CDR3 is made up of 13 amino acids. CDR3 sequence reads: CSAPGEDQETQYF. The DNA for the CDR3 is TGCAGCGCTCCAGGGGAAGACCAAGAGACCCAGTACTTC.

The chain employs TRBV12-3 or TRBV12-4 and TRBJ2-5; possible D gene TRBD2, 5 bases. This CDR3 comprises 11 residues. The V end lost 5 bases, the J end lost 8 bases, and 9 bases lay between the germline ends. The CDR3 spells CASSKTGTQYF. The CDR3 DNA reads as TGTGCCAGCAGTAAGACGGGAACCCAGTACTTC.

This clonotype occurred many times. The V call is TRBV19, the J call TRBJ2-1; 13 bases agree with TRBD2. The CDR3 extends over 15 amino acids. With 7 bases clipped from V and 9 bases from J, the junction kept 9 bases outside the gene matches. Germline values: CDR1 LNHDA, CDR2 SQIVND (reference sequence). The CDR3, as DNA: TGTGCCAGTACCCTGACTAGCGGGAGGTATCTTGAGCAGTTCTTC. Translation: CASTLTSGRYLEQFF.

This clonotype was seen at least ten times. Here the CDR3 reads CASSVGRVATDTQYF. CDR3 bases: TGTGCCAGCAGCGTAGGGAGGGTTGCCACAGATACGCAGTATTTT. This chain connects TRBV9 to TRBJ2-3; D perhaps matches TRBD2 (6 bases). The V gene's germline CDR1 is SGDLS and CDR2 YYNGEE. V was shortened by 0 bases and J by 2 bases, with 10 bases between the two germline ends. The CDR3 covers 15 residues.

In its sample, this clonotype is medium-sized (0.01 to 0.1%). The CDR3 DNA reads as TGCGCCAGCAGCCAACTCACAGACTGGATGTCACGTGAGCAGTTCTTC. It encodes CASSQLTDWMSREQFF. The chain couples TRBV4-3 to TRBJ2-1; no definite D call. The CDR3 covers 16 residues. Deletions cut 2 bases from V and 9 bases from J, with 20 bases between. Germline CDR1 and CDR2: LGHNA and YSLEER.

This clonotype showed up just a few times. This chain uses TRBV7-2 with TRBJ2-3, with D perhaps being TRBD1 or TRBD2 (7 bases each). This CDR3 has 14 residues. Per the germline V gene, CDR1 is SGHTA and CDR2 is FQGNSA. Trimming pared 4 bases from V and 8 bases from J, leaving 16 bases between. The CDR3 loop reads CASSSQGGAGTQYF. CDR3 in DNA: TGTGCCAGCAGCTCTCAGGGGGGGGCTGGTACGCAGTATTTT.

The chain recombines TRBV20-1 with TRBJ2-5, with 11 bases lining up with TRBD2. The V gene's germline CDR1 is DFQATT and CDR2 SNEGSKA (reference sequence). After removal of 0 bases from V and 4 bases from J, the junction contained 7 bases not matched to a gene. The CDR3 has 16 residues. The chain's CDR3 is CSARDYFSGRGETQYF. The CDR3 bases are TGCAGTGCTAGAGATTACTTTAGCGGGAGGGGAGAGACCCAGTACTTC.

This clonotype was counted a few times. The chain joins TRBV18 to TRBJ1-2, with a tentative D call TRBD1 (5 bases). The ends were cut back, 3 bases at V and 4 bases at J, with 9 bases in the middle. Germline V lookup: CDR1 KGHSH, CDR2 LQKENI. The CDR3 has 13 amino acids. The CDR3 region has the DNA TGTGCCAGCTCACCGGGGGGAGTCTATGGCTACACCTTC. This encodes CASSPGGVYGYTF.

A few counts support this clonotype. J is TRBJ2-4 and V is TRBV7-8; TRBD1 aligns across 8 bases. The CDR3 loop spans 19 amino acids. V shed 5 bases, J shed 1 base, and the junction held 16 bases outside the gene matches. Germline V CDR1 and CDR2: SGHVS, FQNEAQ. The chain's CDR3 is CASSRGQDNLLWAKNIQYF. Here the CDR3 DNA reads TGTGCCAGCAGCCGGGGACAGGACAACCTACTTTGGGCCAAAAACATTCAGTACTTC.

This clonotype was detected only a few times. CDR3 protein: CASSPPGRKNEQYF. CDR3 nucleotide sequence: TGTGCCAGCTCACCACCGGGGCGGAAAAACGAGCAGTACTTC. V is TRBV18 and J is TRBJ2-7; a weak D match, TRBD1 (5 bases). Per the germline V gene, CDR1 is KGHSH and CDR2 is LQKENI. This CDR3 has 14 residues. Trimming cost V 0 bases and J 5 bases, with 11 bases left between them.

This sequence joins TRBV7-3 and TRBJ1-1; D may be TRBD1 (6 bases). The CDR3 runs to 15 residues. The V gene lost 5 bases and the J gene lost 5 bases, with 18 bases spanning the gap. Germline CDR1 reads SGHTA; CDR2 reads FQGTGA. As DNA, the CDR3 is TGTGCCAGCAGCCTGTACGGCAGGGGAGGTACTGAAGCTTTCTTT. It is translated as CASSLYGRGGTEAFF.

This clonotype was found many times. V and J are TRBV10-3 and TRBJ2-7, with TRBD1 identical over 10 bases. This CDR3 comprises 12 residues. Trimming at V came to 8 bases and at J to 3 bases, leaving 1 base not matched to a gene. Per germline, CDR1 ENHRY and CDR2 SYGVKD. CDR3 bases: TGTGCCATCCGGGACAGGGGCTACGAGCAGTACTTC. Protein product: CAIRDRGYEQYF.

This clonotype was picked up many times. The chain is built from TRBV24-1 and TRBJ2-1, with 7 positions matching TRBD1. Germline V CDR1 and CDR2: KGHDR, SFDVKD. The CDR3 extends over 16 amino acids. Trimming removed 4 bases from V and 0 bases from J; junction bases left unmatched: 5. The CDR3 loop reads CATSDETGVSYNEQFF. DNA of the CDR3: TGTGCCACCAGTGACGAAACAGGGGTCTCCTACAATGAGCAGTTCTTC.

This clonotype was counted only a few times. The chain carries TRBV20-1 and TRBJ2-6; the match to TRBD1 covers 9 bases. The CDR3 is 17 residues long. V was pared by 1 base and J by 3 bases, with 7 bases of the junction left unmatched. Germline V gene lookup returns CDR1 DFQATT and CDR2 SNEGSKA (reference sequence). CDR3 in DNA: TGCAGTGCTAGAGCCGGGACAGGGAGAAGTGGGGCCAACGTCCTGACTTTC. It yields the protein CSARAGTGRSGANVLTF.

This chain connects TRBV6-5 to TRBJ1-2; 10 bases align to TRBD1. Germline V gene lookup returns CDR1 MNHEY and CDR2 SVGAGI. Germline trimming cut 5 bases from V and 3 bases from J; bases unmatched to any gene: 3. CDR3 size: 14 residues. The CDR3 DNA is TGTGCCAGCAGTCCGGGACAGGGGTACTATGGCTACACCTTC. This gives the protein CASSPGQGYYGYTF.